This T cell receptor beta chain appears in the sequencing data of a study of Graves' ophthalmopathy and Graves' hyperthyroidism. Enrolled hyperthyroidism patients had a new diagnosis, a duration under 2 months, and an age of 18 to 65. Orbital computed tomography and thyroid ultrasound, along with TRAb, serum thyroxine and clinical symptoms, underpinned diagnosis. This clonotype has only one observation. As the template, RNA transcripts were used to amplify TCR beta CDR3 regions. An initial RT-PCR round employing HTBI primers preceded a second-round multiplex PCR. TCRdb re-derived calls from the multiplex PCR reads in MiXCR, one entry per CDR3 protein. Counted here are around 1.1 million distinct CDR3 sequences, 36% occurring once; the ten biggest clones make up over 8.5%. Trimming pared 5 bases from V and 5 bases from J, leaving 18 bases between. CDR1 WSHSY and CDR2 SAAADI come from the germline V gene. This CDR3 is built from 15 residues.

The source material was peripheral blood or thyroid tissue (not recorded which). This chain joins TRBV10-2 and TRBJ1-1; no firm D call. The sequence came from an adult man with Graves' hyperthyroidism. DNA for the CDR3: TGCGCCAGCAGTACCTTGACAAGGTTCAGGACTGAAGCTTTCTTT. This encodes CASSTLTRFRTEAFF.